This T cell receptor beta chain was captured in a study of T cells in Graves' hyperthyroidism and ophthalmopathy. Of note for this clonotype: Its antigen is unknown.

Study results and caveats: Ophthalmopathy was predicted by the model a median of 6.5 months ahead of onset.

Regions amplified from RNA transcripts were the TCR beta CDR3 regions. In the first-round RT-PCR of the TCR CDR3, the HTBI primer set was used. A single record per CDR3 protein comes from TCRdb applying MiXCR to the multiplex PCR reads. The table lists a few hundred thousand distinct CDR3 sequences, around a quarter of them singletons. Graves' hyperthyroidism was deemed stable given no ophthalmopathy progression within 18 months. This sample holds PBMCs from around 9.9 ml fresh peripheral blood. The V gene's germline CDR1 is LNHDA and CDR2 SQIVND (reference sequence). This CDR3 has 15 amino acids. The V gene lost 5 bases and the J gene lost 1 base, with 14 bases spanning the gap.

This chain connects TRBV19 to TRBJ1-1, with D tentatively TRBD1 (5 bases). The specimen was blood. This receptor was obtained from a man aged 50-59 years with Graves' hyperthyroidism. DNA for the CDR3: TGTGCCAGTAGTTCATCACGGGACGGGAACACTGAAGCTTTCTTT. Protein: CASSSSRDGNTEAFF.